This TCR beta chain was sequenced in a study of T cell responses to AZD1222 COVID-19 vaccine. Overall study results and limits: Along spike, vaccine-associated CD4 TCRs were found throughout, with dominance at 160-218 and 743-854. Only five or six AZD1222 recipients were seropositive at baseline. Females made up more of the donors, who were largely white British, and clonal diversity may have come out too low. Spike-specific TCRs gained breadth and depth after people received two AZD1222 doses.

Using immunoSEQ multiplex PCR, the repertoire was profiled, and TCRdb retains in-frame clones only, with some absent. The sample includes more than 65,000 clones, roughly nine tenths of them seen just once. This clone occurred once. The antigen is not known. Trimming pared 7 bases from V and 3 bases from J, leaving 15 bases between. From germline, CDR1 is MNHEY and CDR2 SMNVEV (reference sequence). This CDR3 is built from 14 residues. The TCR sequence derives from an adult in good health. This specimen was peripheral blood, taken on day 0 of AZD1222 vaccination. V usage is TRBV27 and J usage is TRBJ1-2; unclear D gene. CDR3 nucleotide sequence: TGTGCCAGCAACGGGCTGAGGGCTGACTATGGCTACACCTTC. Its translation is CASNGLRADYGYTF.